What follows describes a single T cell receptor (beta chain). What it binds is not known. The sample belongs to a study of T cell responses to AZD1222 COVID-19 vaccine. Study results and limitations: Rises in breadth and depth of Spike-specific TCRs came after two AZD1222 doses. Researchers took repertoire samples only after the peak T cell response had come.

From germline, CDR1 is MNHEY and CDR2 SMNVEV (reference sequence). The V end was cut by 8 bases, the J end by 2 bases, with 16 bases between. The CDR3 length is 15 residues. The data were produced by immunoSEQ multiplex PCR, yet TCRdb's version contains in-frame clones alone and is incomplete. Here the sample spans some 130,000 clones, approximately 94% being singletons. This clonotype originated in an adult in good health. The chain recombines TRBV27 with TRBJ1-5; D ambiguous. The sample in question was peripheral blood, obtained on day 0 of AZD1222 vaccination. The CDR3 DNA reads TGTGCCAGCCAAAACTCGGCGTTCGGCAATCAGCCCCAGCATTTT. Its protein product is CASQNSAFGNQPQHF.